The 15 T cell receptor beta chains given below trace back to one sample, sequenced in a study of regulatory T cells in long-lasting Graves disease. The time point: persistent/refractory GD, antithyroid drugs over 5 years with positive TRAb. With RNA extracted from PBMCs as input, the TCR library was made. Through Arm-PCR of CDR3 regions and iRepertoire HTBI primers, TCR beta libraries were built. TCRdb fed the multiplex PCR reads into MiXCR, producing one record per CDR3 protein. Among roughly 500,000 distinct CDR3 sequences listed, about 22% were seen once. The sequencing used peripheral blood mononuclear cells (PBMCs), collected when the disease was refractory, from a patient treated with antithyroid drugs. The receptors come from a female donor with Graves disease.

This clonotype has a handful of counts. The CDR3 DNA reads TGCAGTGCTAGAGATCCTCCCGGGAATGAGCAGTTCTTC. Protein sequence: CSARDPPGNEQFF. V is TRBV20-1 and J is TRBJ2-1; the D is unclear. V was shortened by 0 bases and J by 7 bases, with 10 bases between the two germline ends. The CDR3 extends over 13 amino acids. The V gene's germline CDR1 is DFQATT and CDR2 SNEGSKA (reference sequence).

This clonotype showed up just a few times. The rearrangement links TRBV28 to TRBJ1-2; maybe TRBD1 (5 bases). Looked up from germline, CDR1 is MDHEN and CDR2 is SYDVKM. The CDR3 sequence is 15 residues long. V was clipped by 6 bases and J by 3 bases, with 17 bases between them. CDR3 sequence (DNA): TGTGCCAGCAGCTTACCCGGGAGAGGGGACTATGGCTACACCTTC. Its protein is CASSLPGRGDYGYTF.

This chain links TRBV18 with TRBJ2-5, with D possibly called TRBD1 or TRBD2 (5 bases each). The end of the DNA aligns better with TRBJ2-1, so the J call may be wrong. Germline V gives CDR1 KGHSH, CDR2 LQKENI. The CDR3 is made up of 14 amino acids. CDR3 sequence: CASSPLLPGPKQFF. DNA of the CDR3: TGTGCCAGCTCACCGCTCCTCCCGGGACCGAAGCAGTTCTTC.

This clonotype was picked up many times. This chain links TRBV5-1 with TRBJ2-4, with unresolved D. The CDR3 runs 14 residues. Trimming cost V 1 base and J 5 bases, with 10 bases left between them. Germline CDR1 and CDR2: SGHRS and YFSETQ. The CDR3 reads CASSLLGIQNIQYF. The CDR3 DNA follows: TGCGCCAGCAGCTTGCTCGGTATCCAAAACATTCAGTACTTC.

This clonotype came up many times. V is TRBV12-3 or TRBV12-4 and J is TRBJ1-1, with 7 bases that match TRBD1. V was clipped by 5 bases and J by 1 base; unmatched bases: 10. CDR3 size: 16 residues. As DNA, the CDR3 is TGTGCCAGCAGTCCCCACCCCGGACAGGCGAACACTGAAGCTTTCTTT. Protein: CASSPHPGQANTEAFF.

Worth noting for this clonotype: This may arise from a read error, as a much more abundant clone is one base away. No conserved phenylalanine or tryptophan is present at the end of the CDR3, so a read error is the likely explanation. This rearrangement joins TRBV2 to TRBJ1-1; no clear D. CDR3 length: 13 amino acids. Trimming pared 8 bases from V and 0 bases from J, leaving 10 bases between. Germline lookup yields CDR1 SNHLY and CDR2 FYNNEI. In nucleotides, the CDR3 is TGTGCCAGCGACAAGGAGATGAACACTGAAGCTTTCTCT. Encoded protein: CASDKEMNTEAFS.

This clonotype was observed at least ten times. The rearrangement uses TRBV28 and TRBJ2-7; TRBD2 agrees at 12 bases. Germline V gives CDR1 MDHEN, CDR2 SYDVKM. V shed 6 bases, J shed 5 bases, and the junction held 5 bases outside the gene matches. The CDR3 runs to 14 residues. CDR3 coding DNA: TGTGCCAGCAGCCTAGCGGGAGGGCCCGACGAGCAGTACTTC. Protein sequence: CASSLAGGPDEQYF.

This clonotype was picked up many times. J is TRBJ2-5 and V is TRBV28; D may match TRBD1 or TRBD2 (6 bases each). Germline V lookup: CDR1 MDHEN, CDR2 SYDVKM. This CDR3 comprises 14 residues. V lost 6 bases, J lost 3 bases, and 14 bases lay in between. The CDR3 region is CASSLTGAEETQYF. The CDR3, as DNA: TGTGCCAGCAGCCTGACGGGGGCAGAAGAGACCCAGTACTTC.

Remarks on this clonotype: One end of the junction does not line up with germline, which may come from a read error. The chain uses TRBV7-2 and TRBJ1-5; D is possibly TRBD1 (6 bases). The CDR3 sequence is 15 residues long. Germline CDR1 and CDR2: SGHTA and FQGNSA. CDR3 loop: CAGSLVQGGNQPQHF. In DNA form, the CDR3 reads TGTGCCGGCAGCTTAGTACAGGGTGGCAATCAGCCCCAGCATTTT.

J is TRBJ2-2 and V is TRBV20-1; D unclear. V was pared by 3 bases and J by 3 bases, with 14 bases between. This CDR3 is built from 15 residues. The V gene's germline CDR1 is DFQATT and CDR2 SNEGSKA (reference sequence). This chain's CDR3 is CSASPSGLHTGELFF. CDR3 bases: TGCAGTGCTAGCCCGAGTGGGCTGCACACCGGGGAGCTGTTTTTT.

This clonotype was found many times. This chain uses TRBV10-3 with TRBJ2-5; TRBD2 aligns across 9 bases. The CDR3 totals 14 residues. The junction had 9 bases not matched to a gene; V was cut back by 8 bases and J by 5 bases. Germline V gene lookup returns CDR1 ENHRY and CDR2 SYGVKD. CDR3 in amino acids: CAIRPALAGETQYF. As DNA, the CDR3 is TGTGCCATCCGCCCTGCTCTAGCGGGGGAGACCCAGTACTTC.

V gene TRBV12-3 or TRBV12-4 combines with J gene TRBJ2-2; 8 nucleotides match TRBD2. The length of the CDR3 is 16 residues. With 11 bases clipped from V and 0 bases from J, the junction kept 11 bases outside the gene matches. Here the CDR3 reads CASAPGGAPNTGELFF. The CDR3 bases are TGTGCCTCTGCACCGGGGGGGGCGCCGAACACCGGGGAGCTGTTTTTT.

This clonotype showed up many times. V and J are TRBV2 and TRBJ1-5; the match to TRBD1 covers 8 bases. Germline V lookup: CDR1 SNHLY, CDR2 FYNNEI. CDR3 length: 14 amino acids. V trimming: 6 bases; J trimming: 4 bases; junction bases outside the gene matches: 5. CDR3 coding DNA: TGTGCCAGCAGCGACAGGGGAGGGAATCAGCCCCAGCATTTT. Translation gives CASSDRGGNQPQHF.

This clonotype was counted only a few times. The CDR3 end shows no conserved phenylalanine or tryptophan, and so a read error is likely. V usage is TRBV4-1 and J usage is TRBJ1-2; possible D gene TRBD1, 5 bases. Germline V gives CDR1 MGHRA, CDR2 YSYEKL. V was shortened by 6 bases and J by 5 bases, with 22 bases between the two germline ends. The CDR3 is 16 residues long. DNA of the CDR3: TGCGCCAGCAGGCCAAGAGATGACGGGGGGAGGTATGGCTACACCTCC. Translated: CASRPRDDGGRYGYTS.

This clonotype was observed a few times. The chain has TRBV28 and TRBJ2-2, with D perhaps matching TRBD1 (6 bases). Trimming took 4 bases from V and 3 from J, leaving 12 bases between them. Germline V gene data show CDR1 as MDHEN and CDR2 as SYDVKM. The CDR3 runs 15 residues. CDR3 bases: TGTGCCAGCAGTTACAACTACAGGGACACCGGGGAGCTGTTTTTT. Its protein product is CASSYNYRDTGELFF. The variable domain in full, completed from reference TRBV28 and TRBJ2-2, reads DVKVTQSSRYLVKRTGEKVFLECVQDMDHENMFWYRQDPGLGLRLIYFSYDVKMKEKGDIPEGYSVSREKKERFSLILESASTNQTSMYLCASSYNYRDTGELFFGEGSRLTVL.